This T cell receptor (beta chain) was identified during a study of post-analysis software for immune sequencing data. Study in general: Recorded disease courses covered relapsing-remitting, secondary progressive and progressive-relapsing multiple sclerosis. Some patients had no subtype annotation. The study's findings and limits: Those with multiple sclerosis, the patient group, showed significantly lower normalized Chao1 diversity than controls. Comparison of patients with controls showed about 5 TRBV segments more frequent in patients, TRBV5-6, TRBV5-1 and TRBV20-1 among them.

Carried by the TCR beta cDNA libraries were unique molecular identifiers. There were roughly 0.95 to 10 million T cells, and about 500,000 cDNA molecules came from them. MiXCR was run by TCRdb on the PCR reads, yielding one entry per CDR3 protein. Of 750,000 to 950,000 distinct CDR3 sequences listed, roughly 46% were seen once; the top ten hold roughly 5%. Details on this clonotype: The antigen is undetermined.

Germline CDR1 and CDR2: LGHNA and YNFKEQ. After removal of 3 bases from V and 12 bases from J, the junction contained 11 bases not matched to a gene. The CDR3 runs 15 residues. The receptor was isolated from a girl aged 10 to 17 with multiple sclerosis. The sample taken for sequencing was blood. This chain links TRBV4-2 with TRBJ2-1, with 10 bases aligning to TRBD2. CDR3 bases: TGTGCCAGCAGCCAGGTCCCCGGGACTAGCGATGGGCAGTTCTTC. This encodes CASSQVPGTSDGQFF.